This paragraph covers one T cell receptor (beta chain) sequence. Its cognate antigen is unknown. J was trimmed by 2 bases and V by 2 bases; bases with no gene match: 1. This CDR3 region has 14 residues. The germline gives CDR1 SGHTA, CDR2 FQGTGA. This sample was taken from a study of cytomegalovirus exposure and HLA in healthy donors. Findings and caveats of the study: In vitro assays verified that three CMV-associated chains recognized CMV antigens specifically. A list of about 180 TCR beta chains associated with cytomegalovirus was given.

60 Vbeta and 13 Jbeta primers were used in PCR. Sequenced by immunoSEQ multiplex PCR; TCRdb stores in-frame clones only, minus some. Of around 170,000 clones in the sample, less than 75% were seen once. The sample was PBMCs. J is TRBJ2-3 and V is TRBV7-3, with 7 positions matching TRBD1. The clonotype was recovered from a girl between 5 and 17 years old in good health and CMV-seronegative. The CDR3 sequence: CASSLDRDTDTQYF. The CDR3 DNA reads TGTGCCAGCAGCTTAGACAGGGACACAGATACGCAGTATTTT.